This T cell receptor beta chain was recovered during a study of blood T cell repertoires in COVID-19. This CDR3 region has 17 residues. After removal of 2 bases from V and 5 bases from J, the junction contained 10 bases not matched to a gene. Germline CDR1 SGHDT, CDR2 YYEEEE. Methods used by the authors: Amplified reference gene primers provided the basis for estimating nucleated cell counts. Data came from immunoSEQ multiplex PCR; TCRdb stores just in-frame clones and leaves some out. That table gives V, J and clone size, and the DNA gave D and trimming. The sample comprises roughly 150,000 clones, approximately 88% of which are singletons, and 5.2% rests with the top ten. This clone occurred a few times.

This chain connects TRBV5-6 to TRBJ2-5; 12 bases match TRBD2. This TCR derives from a man in his 70s who had been exposed to COVID-19. Material: PBMCs or T cells enriched from blood (not recorded which). CDR3 sequence reads: CASSFYQTSGSSETQYF. In nucleotides, the CDR3 is TGTGCCAGCAGCTTCTATCAGACTAGCGGGAGCTCGGAGACCCAGTACTTC.